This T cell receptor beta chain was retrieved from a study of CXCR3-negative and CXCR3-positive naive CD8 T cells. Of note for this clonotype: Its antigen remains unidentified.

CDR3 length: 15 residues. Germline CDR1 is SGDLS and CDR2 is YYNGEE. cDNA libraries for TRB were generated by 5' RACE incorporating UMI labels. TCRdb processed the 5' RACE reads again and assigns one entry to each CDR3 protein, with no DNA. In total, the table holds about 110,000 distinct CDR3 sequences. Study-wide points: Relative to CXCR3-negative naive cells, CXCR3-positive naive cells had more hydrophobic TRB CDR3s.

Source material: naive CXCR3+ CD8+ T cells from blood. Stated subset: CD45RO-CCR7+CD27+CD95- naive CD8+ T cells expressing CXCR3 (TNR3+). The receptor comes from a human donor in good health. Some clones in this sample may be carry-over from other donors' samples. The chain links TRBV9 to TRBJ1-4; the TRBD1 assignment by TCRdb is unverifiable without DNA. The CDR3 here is CASSPQGATLEKLFF.